This entry describes one T cell receptor (beta chain). Antigen specificity is unknown. The data were taken from a study of cytomegalovirus exposure and HLA in healthy donors. Study as a whole: The use of the same platform for the 100 to 150 validation repertoires and the 600 to 700 first-cohort repertoires was reported by a later analysis. The study, taken as a whole, reports: The classifier, whose performance was assessed in both the original and validation cohorts, reportedly diagnosed cytomegalovirus status with high specificity and sensitivity. There were around 160 TCR beta chains listed as cytomegalovirus-associated. Confirmation was obtained in vitro that a few CMV-associated chains are specific for CMV antigens.

The data were produced by immunoSEQ multiplex PCR, yet TCRdb's version contains in-frame clones alone and is incomplete. The sample lists around 99,000 clones, 88% occurring once. The sample taken for sequencing was PBMCs. The TCR was taken from a woman aged 18-30 years in good health and CMV-seronegative.

The CDR3 DNA sequence: TGTGCCAGCAGGAAGACAGGGGGCTCTAGGGAGCAGTTCTTC. Translating gives CASRKTGGSREQFF. This chain links TRBV2 with TRBJ2-1; TRBD1 matches 10 bases. V was clipped by 6 bases and J by 10 bases; unmatched bases: 9. The CDR3 has 14 amino acids. Germline values: CDR1 SNHLY, CDR2 FYNNEI. Combining the CDR3 with reference TRBV2 and TRBJ2-1 gives the whole variable domain EPEVTQTPSHQVTQMGQEVILRCVPISNHLYFYWYRQILGQKVEFLVSFYNNEISEKSEIFDDQFSVERPDGSNFTLKIRSTKLEDSAMYFCASRKTGGSREQFFGPGTRLTVL.